This T cell receptor (beta chain) comes out of a study of blood T cell repertoires in COVID-19. Looking at the study overall: Acute-phase and convalescent COVID-19 samples originated in the United States, Italy and Spain. In each case, the material was cDNA or gDNA derived from T cells, B-cell-depleted T cells, or PBMCs.

Per the authors' pipeline: Amplification of reference gene primers was used by the study to estimate nucleated cell counts. TCRdb keeps only in-frame clones here, not all; method: immunoSEQ multiplex PCR. The DNA was the basis for D and trimming; V, J and clone size are from that table. The table records about 98,000 clones, around 85% of them present only once. This CDR3 has 13 amino acids. V shed 5 bases, J shed 2 bases, and the junction held 2 bases outside the gene matches. CDR1 is MDHEN, CDR2 SYDVKM, per germline. This clone was counted once. This sequence originates from a woman older than 75 with acute or convalescent COVID-19. What was sequenced was peripheral blood. This chain connects TRBV28 to TRBJ1-2, with 7 nucleotides matching TRBD1. CDR3 in DNA: TGTGCCAGCAGTCACAGGGGCAACTATGGCTACACCTTC. Translating it yields CASSHRGNYGYTF.